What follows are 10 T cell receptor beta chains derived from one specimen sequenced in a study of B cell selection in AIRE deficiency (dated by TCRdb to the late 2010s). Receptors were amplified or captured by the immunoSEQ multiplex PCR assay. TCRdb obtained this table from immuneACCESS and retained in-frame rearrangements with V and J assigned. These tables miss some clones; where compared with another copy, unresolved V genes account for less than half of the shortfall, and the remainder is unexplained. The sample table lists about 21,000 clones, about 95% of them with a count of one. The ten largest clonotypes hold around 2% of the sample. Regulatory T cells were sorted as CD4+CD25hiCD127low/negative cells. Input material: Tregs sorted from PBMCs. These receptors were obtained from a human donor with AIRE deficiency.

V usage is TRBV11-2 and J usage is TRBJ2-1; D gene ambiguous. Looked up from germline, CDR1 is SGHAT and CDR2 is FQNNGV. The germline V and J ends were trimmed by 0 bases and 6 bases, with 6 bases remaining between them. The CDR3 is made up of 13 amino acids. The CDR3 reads CASSLDMVNEQFF. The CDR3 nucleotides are TGTGCCAGCAGCTTAGATATGGTCAATGAGCAGTTCTTC.

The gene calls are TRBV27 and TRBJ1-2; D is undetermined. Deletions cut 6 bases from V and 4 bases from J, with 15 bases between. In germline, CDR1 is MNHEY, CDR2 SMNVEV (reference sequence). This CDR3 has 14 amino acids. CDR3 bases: TGTGCCAGCAGCAGGTTGCCCGGGAGCTATGGCTACACCTTC. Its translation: CASSRLPGSYGYTF.

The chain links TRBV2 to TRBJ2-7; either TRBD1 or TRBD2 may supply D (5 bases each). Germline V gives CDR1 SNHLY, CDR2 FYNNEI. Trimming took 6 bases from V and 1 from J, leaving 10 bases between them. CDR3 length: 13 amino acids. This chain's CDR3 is CASRGLASYEQYF. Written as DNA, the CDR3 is TGTGCCAGCAGGGGGCTAGCATCCTACGAGCAGTACTTC.

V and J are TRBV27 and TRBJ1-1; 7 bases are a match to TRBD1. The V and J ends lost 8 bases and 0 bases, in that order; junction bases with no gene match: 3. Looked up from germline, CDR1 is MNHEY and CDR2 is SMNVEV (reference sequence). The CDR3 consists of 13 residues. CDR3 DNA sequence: TGTGCCAGCCGCAGGGGGGTGAACACTGAAGCTTTCTTT. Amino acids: CASRRGVNTEAFF.

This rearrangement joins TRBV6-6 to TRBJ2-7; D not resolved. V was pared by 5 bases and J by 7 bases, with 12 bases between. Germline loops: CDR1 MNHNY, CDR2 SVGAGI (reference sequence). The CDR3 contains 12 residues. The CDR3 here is CASSPQVGEQYF. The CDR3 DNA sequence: TGTGCCAGCAGTCCCCAGGTGGGGGAGCAGTACTTC.

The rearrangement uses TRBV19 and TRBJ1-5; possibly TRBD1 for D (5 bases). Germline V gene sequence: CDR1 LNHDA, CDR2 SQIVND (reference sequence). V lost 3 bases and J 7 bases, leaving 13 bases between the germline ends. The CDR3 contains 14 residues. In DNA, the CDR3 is TGTGCCAGTAGTATGGGGCAGGGCCAACAGCCCCAGCATTTT. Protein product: CASSMGQGQQPQHF. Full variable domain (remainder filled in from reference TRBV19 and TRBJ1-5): DGGITQSPKYLFRKEGQNVTLSCEQNLNHDAMYWYRQDPGQGLRLIYYSQIVNDFQKGDIAEGYSVSREKKESFPLTVTSAQKNPTAFYLCASSMGQGQQPQHFGDGTRLSIL.

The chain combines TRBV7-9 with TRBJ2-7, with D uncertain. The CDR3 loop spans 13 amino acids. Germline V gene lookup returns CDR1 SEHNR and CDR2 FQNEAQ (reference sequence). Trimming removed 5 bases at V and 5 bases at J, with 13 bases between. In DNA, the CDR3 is TGTGCCAGCAGCATTCCGGGCCGCAACGAGCAGTACTTC. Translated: CASSIPGRNEQYF.

The DNA for the CDR3 is TGTGCCAGTAGTATCCCAGGGTTTGGACAGCCCCAGCATTTT. Its protein is CASSIPGFGQPQHF. The V and J genes are TRBV19 and TRBJ1-5, with D possibly matching TRBD1 (5 bases). Deletions cut 3 bases from V and 7 bases from J, with 13 bases between. From germline, CDR1 is LNHDA and CDR2 SQIVND (reference sequence). The CDR3 totals 14 residues.

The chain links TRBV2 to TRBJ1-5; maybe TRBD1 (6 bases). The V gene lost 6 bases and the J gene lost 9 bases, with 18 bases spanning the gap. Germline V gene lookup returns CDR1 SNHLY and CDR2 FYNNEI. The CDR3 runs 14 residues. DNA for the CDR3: TGTGCCAGCAGGGATGACAGGTCCTCCCGGCCCCAGCATTTT. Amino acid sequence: CASRDDRSSRPQHF.

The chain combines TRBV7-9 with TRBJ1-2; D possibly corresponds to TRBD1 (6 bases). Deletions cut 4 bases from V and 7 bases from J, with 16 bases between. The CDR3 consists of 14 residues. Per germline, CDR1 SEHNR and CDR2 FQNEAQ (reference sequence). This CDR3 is CASSSAGEGRGYTF. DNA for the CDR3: TGTGCCAGCAGCTCCGCAGGGGAGGGTCGTGGCTACACCTTC. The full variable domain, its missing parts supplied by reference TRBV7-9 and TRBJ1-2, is DTGVSQNPRHKITKRGQNVTFRCDPISEHNRLYWYRQTLGQGPEFLTYFQNEAQLEKSRLLSDRFSAERPKGSFSTLEIQRTEQGDSAMYLCASSSAGEGRGYTFGSGTRLTVV.